This entry concerns a single TCR beta chain. The antigen remains unidentified. This table comes from immunoSEQ multiplex PCR, and its TCRdb copy is limited to in-frame clones, with some not included. The sample contains under 200,000 clones, 94% of which appear only once. The data were obtained in a study of T cell responses to AZD1222 COVID-19 vaccine. Findings and limits, study-wide: None of the repertoires were sampled until the peak T cell response had passed.

CDR1 and CDR2 from the germline V gene are MNHNS and SASEGT. J lost 7 bases, V lost 6 bases, and 15 bases had no gene match. The CDR3 runs 16 residues. The genes are TRBV6-1 and TRBJ1-5; 7 nucleotides align to TRBD1. This TCR was recovered from an adult in good health. The material sequenced was peripheral blood, taken on day 0 of AZD1222 vaccination. The CDR3 reads CASSESRGSGGQPQHF. The CDR3 DNA reads as TGTGCCAGCAGCGAAAGTAGGGGCTCAGGGGGACAGCCCCAGCATTTT.